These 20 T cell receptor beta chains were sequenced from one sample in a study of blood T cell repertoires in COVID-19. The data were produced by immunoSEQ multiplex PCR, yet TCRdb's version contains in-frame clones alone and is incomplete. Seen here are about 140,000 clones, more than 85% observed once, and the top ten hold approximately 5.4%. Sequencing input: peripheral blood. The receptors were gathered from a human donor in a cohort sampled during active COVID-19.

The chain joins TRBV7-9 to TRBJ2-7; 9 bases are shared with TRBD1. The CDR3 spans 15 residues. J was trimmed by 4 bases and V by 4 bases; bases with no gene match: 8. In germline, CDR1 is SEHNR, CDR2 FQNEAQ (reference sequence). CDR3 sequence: CASSSEGQGVYEQYF. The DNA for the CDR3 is TGTGCCAGCAGCTCGGAGGGACAGGGAGTTTACGAGCAGTACTTC.

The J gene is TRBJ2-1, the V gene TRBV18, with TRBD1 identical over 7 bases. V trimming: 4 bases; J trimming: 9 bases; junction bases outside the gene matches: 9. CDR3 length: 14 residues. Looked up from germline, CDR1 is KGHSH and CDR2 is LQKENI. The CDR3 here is CASSLQTGIGEQFF. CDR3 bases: TGTGCCAGCTCACTCCAGACAGGGATAGGTGAGCAGTTCTTC.

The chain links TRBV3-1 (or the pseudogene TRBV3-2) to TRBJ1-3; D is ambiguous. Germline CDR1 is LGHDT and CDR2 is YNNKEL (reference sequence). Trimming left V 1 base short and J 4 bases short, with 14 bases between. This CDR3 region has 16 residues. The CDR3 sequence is CASSQALGAPGNTIYF. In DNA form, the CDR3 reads TGTGCCAGCAGCCAAGCTTTGGGCGCACCCGGAAACACCATATATTTT.

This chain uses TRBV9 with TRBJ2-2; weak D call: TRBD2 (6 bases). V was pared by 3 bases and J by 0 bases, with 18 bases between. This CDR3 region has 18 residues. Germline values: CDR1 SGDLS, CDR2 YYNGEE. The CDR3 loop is CASSEPPGGSTNTGELFF. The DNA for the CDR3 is TGTGCCAGCAGCGAGCCCCCCGGAGGGAGCACGAACACCGGGGAGCTGTTTTTT.

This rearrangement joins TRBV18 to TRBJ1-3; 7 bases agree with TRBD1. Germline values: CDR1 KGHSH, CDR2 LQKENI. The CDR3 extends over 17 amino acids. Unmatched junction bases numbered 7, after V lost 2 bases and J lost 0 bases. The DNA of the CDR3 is TGTGCCAGCTCACCAGGACAGGCAGAATTCTCTGGAAACACCATATATTTT. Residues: CASSPGQAEFSGNTIYF. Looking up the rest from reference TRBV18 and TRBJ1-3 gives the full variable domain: NAGVMQNPRHLVRRRGQEARLRCSPMKGHSHVYWYRQLPEEGLKFMVYLQKENIIDESGMPKERFSAEFPKEGPSILRIQQVVRGDSAAYFCASSPGQAEFSGNTIYFGEGSWLTVV.

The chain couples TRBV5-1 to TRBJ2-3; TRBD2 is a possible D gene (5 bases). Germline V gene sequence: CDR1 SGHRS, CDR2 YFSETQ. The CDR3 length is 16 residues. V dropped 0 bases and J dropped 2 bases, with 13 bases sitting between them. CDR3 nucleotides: TGCGCCAGCAGCTTGGCCGGGGTGGGAGCCACAGATACGCAGTATTTT. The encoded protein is CASSLAGVGATDTQYF.

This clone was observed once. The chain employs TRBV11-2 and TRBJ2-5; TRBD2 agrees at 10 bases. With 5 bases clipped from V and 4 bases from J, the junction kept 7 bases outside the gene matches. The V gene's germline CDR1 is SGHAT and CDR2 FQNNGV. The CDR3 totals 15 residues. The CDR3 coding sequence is TGTGCCAGCAGCCTGGGGACTAGCGCTGGAGAGACCCAGTACTTC. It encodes CASSLGTSAGETQYF.

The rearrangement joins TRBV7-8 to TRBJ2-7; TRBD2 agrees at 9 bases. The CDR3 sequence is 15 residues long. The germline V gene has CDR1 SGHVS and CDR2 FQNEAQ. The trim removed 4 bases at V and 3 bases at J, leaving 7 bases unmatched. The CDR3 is CASSYIAGENYEQYF. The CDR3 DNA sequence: TGTGCCAGCAGCTACATAGCGGGAGAGAACTACGAGCAGTACTTC.

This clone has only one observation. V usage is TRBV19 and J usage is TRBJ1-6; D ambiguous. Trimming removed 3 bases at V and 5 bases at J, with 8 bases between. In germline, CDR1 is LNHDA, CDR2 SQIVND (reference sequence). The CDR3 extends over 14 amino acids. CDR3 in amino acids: CASSMTGNNSPLHF. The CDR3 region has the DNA TGTGCCAGTAGTATGACGGGGAATAATTCACCCCTCCACTTT.

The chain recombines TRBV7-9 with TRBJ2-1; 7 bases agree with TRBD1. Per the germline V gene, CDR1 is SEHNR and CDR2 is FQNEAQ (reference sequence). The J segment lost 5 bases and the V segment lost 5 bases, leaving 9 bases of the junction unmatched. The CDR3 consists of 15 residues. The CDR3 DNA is TGTGCCAGCAGCCCAACAGGGGTGAGAGACAATGAGCAGTTCTTC. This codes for CASSPTGVRDNEQFF.

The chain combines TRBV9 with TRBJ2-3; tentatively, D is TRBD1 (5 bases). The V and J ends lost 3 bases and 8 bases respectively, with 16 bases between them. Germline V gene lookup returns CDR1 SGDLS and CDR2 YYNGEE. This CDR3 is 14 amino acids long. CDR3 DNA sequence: TGTGCCAGCAGCGAAGGGGAAGTACGCGGTACGCAGTATTTT. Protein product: CASSEGEVRGTQYF.

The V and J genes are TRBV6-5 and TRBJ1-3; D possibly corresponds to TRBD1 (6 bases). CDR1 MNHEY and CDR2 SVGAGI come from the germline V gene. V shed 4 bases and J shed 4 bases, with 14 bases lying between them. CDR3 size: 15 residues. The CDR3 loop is CASSFQGIAGNTIYF. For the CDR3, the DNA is TGTGCCAGCAGTTTTCAGGGGATAGCAGGAAACACCATATATTTT.

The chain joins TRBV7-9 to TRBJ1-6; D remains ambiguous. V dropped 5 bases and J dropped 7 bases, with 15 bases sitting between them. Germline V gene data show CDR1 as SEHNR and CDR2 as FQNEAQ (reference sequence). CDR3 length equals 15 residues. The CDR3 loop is CASSPGSRRNSPLHF. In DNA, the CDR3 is TGTGCCAGCAGCCCGGGTTCACGGCGCAATTCACCCCTCCACTTT.

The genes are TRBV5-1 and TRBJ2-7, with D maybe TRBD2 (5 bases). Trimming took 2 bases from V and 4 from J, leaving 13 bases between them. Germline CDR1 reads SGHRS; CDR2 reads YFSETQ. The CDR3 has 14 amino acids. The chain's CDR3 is CASSLHLGEYEQYF. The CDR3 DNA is TGCGCCAGCAGCTTACACCTTGGGGAGTACGAGCAGTACTTC.

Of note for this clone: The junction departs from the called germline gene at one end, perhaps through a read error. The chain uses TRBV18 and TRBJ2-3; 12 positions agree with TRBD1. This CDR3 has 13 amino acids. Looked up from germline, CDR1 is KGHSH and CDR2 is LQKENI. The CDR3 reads CASSPPGQGARDF. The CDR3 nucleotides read TGTGCCAGCTCACCTCCGGGACAGGGGGCGCGGGATTTT.

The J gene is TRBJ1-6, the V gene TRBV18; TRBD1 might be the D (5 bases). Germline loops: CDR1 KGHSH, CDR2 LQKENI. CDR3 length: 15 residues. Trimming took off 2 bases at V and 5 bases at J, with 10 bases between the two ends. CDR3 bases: TGTGCCAGCTCACCATACTCAGGGAATAATTCACCCCTCCACTTT. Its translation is CASSPYSGNNSPLHF. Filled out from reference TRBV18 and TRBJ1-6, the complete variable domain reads NAGVMQNPRHLVRRRGQEARLRCSPMKGHSHVYWYRQLPEEGLKFMVYLQKENIIDESGMPKERFSAEFPKEGPSILRIQQVVRGDSAAYFCASSPYSGNNSPLHFGNGTRLTVT.

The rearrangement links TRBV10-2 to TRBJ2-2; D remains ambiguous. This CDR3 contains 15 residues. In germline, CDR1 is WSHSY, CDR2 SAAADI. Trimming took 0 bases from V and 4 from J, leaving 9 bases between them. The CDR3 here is CASSESGQATGELFF. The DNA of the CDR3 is TGCGCCAGCAGTGAGTCAGGCCAGGCCACCGGGGAGCTGTTTTTT.

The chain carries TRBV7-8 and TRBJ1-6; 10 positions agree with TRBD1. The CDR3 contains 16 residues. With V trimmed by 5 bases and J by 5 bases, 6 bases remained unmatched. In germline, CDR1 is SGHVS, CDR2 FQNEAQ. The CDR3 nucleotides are TGTGCCAGCAGCCCTCGACAGGGGGCTCATAATTCACCCCTCCACTTT. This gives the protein CASSPRQGAHNSPLHF.

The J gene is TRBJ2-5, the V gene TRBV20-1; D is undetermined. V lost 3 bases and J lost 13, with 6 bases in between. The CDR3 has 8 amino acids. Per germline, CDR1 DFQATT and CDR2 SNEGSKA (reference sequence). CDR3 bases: TGCAGTGCTAGTCCCTGGTACTTC. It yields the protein CSASPWYF.

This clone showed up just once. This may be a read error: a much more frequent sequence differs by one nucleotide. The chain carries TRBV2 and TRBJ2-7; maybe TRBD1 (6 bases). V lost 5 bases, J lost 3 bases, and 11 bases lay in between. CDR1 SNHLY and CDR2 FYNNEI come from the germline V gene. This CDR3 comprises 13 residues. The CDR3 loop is CASSYGQYYEQYF. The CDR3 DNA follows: TGTGCCAGCAGTTATGGACAGTACTACGAGCAGTACTTC.